The rows below give T cell receptor beta chains drawn from one sample of a study of neoadjuvant anti-PD-1 for oral cavity cancer. TCRdb's copy holds only in-frame clones and misses some; the assay was immunoSEQ multiplex PCR. The table records some 15,000 clones, about three quarters of them present only once. Source: PBMCs, taken before nivolumab (anti-PD-1) treatment. The source of these receptors is a person between 40 and 85 years old with oral cavity squamous cell carcinoma. Each CDR3 is given with its conserved first and last residue. The D gene is left open where the match is weak. The size of a clone is reported for some rows only, either as once, few or many, or as a class for expanded clones.

TGTGCCAGCAGTCAAGTGGGGGACACCACAGATACGCAGTATTTT	CASSQVGDTTDTQYF	TRBV11-3	TRBJ2-3	-	-
TGTGCCAGCAGTGATACAGGGAATTCACCCCTCCACTTT	CASSDTGNSPLHF	TRBV6-4	TRBJ1-6	-	-
TGTGCCAGCAGCCTCAGAGTCGGTGGGACTAGAGACGCCAATGAGCAGTTCTTC	CASSLRVGGTRDANEQFF	TRBV11-3	TRBJ2-1	-	TRBD2
TGTGCCAGCAGCCCCATACCCGGCGGCCTTAGCACAGATACGCAGTATTTT	CASSPIPGGLSTDTQYF	TRBV7-2	TRBJ2-3	few	-
TGTGCCAGCACGACGGCCAAAAGTCCAGCTTTCTTT	CASTTAKSPAFF	TRBV6-5	TRBJ1-1	-	-
TGTGCCAGCAGACTCGGGACAGGGGTCGGAGAGCAGTACTTC	CASRLGTGVGEQYF	TRBV6-1	TRBJ2-7	-	TRBD1
TGTGCCTGGAAAAGGACCCCCGGGCCCCAGCATTTT	CAWKRTPGPQHF	TRBV30	TRBJ1-5	-	-
TGTGCCAGCAGCGTAGGAGGGGGAGGTGAGCAGTTCTTC	CASSVGGGGEQFF	TRBV9	TRBJ2-1	-	-
TGTGCCATCAGTGAGTCGGTGCTGCTCAATACTGAAGCTTTCTTT	CAISESVLLNTEAFF	TRBV10-3	TRBJ1-1	-	-
TGTGCTAGCAGTTCAGGACAGGGGGCCGGTGAAAAACTGTTTTTT	CASSSGQGAGEKLFF	TRBV7-7	TRBJ1-4	-	TRBD1
TGTGCCAGCAGCAGGGACAACTACGAGCAGTACTTC	CASSRDNYEQYF	TRBV5-6	TRBJ2-7	few	-
TGTGCCAGCAGTCCCCGCGGAGTCATGAACACTGAAGCTTTCTTT	CASSPRGVMNTEAFF	TRBV6-5	TRBJ1-1	few	-
TGTGCCAGCAGTTACAGCAGACACTACGAGCAGTACTTC	CASSYSRHYEQYF	TRBV6-6	TRBJ2-7	-	-
TGTGCCAGCAGCTTAGACGCGGGGGGCAACACAGATACGCAGTATTTT	CASSLDAGGNTDTQYF	TRBV7-9	TRBJ2-3	-	TRBD2
TGTGCCATCAGTGACGGGGGGCGGGAGACCCAGTACTTC	CAISDGGRETQYF	TRBV10-3	TRBJ2-5	-	-
TGTGCCAGCAGCGAAATCACAGATACGCAGTATTTT	CASSEITDTQYF	TRBV6-6	TRBJ2-3	-	-
TGCGCCAGCAGCCCCGGTTACACCGGGGAGCTGTTTTTT	CASSPGYTGELFF	TRBV5-1	TRBJ2-2	-	-
TGTGCCAGCAGCTTGTTGTCTACACCTTGGAACACTGAAGCTTTCTTT	CASSLLSTPWNTEAFF	TRBV5-4	TRBJ1-1	few	-
TGTGCCAGCAGCGCCCGACTAGCGGGATCCACAGATACGCAGTATTTT	CASSARLAGSTDTQYF	TRBV9	TRBJ2-3	-	TRBD2
TGTGCCAGCAGCCGCTCGGGACTAGCGGGGGGCCCCACCACAGATACGCAGTATTTT	CASSRSGLAGGPTTDTQYF	TRBV13	TRBJ2-3	-	TRBD2
TGTGCCTGGAGTGGGACAGGGTTTTTTGTGAACACTGAAGCTTTCTTT	CAWSGTGFFVNTEAFF	TRBV30	TRBJ1-1	-	TRBD1
TGTGCCAACCTTATGAGACAGGGATATGGCTACACCTTC	CANLMRQGYGYTF	TRBV2	TRBJ1-2	-	TRBD1
TGTGCCAGCAGCCGAGCAGGGGGCCAAGAGACCCAGTACTTC	CASSRAGGQETQYF	TRBV4-2	TRBJ2-5	-	TRBD1
TGTGCCAGCAGCTTAACGTACCCCGGCGCAGCGGGAAAGACAGATACGCAGTATTTT	CASSLTYPGAAGKTDTQYF	TRBV7-3	TRBJ2-3	-	TRBD2